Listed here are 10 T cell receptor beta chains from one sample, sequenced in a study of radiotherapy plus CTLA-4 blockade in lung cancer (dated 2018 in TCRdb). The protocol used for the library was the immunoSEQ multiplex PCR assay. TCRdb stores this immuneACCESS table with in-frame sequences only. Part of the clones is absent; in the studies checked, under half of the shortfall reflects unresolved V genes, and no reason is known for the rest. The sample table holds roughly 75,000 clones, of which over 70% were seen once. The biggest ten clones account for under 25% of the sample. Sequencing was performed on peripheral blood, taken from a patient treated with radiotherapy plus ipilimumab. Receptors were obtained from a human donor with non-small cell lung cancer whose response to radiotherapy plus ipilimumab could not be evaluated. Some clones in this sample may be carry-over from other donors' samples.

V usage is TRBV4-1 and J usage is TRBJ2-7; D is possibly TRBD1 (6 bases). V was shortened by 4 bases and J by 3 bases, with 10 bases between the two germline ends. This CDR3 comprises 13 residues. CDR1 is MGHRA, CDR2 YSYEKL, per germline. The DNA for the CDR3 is TGCGCCAGCAGCCTGACAGGATTCTACGAGCAGTACTTC. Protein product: CASSLTGFYEQYF.

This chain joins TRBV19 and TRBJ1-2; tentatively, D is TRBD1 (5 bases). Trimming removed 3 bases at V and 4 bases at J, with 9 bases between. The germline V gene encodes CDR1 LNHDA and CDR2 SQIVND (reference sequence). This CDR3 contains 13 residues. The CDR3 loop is CASSMGRGYGYTF. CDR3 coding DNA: TGTGCCAGTAGTATGGGGAGGGGCTATGGCTACACCTTC.

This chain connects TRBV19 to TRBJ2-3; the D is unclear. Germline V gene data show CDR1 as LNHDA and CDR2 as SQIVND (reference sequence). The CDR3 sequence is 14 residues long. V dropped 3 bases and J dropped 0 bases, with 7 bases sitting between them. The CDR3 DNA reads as TGTGCCAGTAGTATTGGAGACAGCACAGATACGCAGTATTTT. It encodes CASSIGDSTDTQYF.

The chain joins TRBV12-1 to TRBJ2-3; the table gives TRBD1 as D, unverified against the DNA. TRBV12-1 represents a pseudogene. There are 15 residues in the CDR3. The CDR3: CASSLPGHLTDAQYF. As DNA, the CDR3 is TGTGCCAGCAGCTTACCTGGACACCTCACAGATGCGCAGTATTTT.

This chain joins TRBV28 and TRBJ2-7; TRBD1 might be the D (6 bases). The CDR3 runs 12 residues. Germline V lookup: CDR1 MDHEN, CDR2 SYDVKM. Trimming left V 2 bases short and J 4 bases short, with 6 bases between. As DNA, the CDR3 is TGTGCCAGCAGTTTAGGACAGTACGAGCAGTACTTC. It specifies CASSLGQYEQYF.

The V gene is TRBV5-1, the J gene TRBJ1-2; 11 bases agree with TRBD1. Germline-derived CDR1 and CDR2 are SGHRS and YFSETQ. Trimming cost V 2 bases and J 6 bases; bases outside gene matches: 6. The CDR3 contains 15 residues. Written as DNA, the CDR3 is TGCGCCAGCAGCTTCGGACAGGGGGCTGGCGATGGCTACACCTTC. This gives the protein CASSFGQGAGDGYTF.

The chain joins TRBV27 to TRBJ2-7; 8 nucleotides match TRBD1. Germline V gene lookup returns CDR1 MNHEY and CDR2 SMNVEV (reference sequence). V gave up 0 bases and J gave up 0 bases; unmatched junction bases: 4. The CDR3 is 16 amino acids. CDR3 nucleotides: TGTGCCAGCAGTTTATCGAGGGGGACAGGCTCCTACGAGCAGTACTTC. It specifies CASSLSRGTGSYEQYF.

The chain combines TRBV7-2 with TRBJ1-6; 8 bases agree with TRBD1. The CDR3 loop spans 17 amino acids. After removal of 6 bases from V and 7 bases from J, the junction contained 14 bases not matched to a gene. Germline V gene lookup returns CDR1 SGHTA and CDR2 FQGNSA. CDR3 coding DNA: TGTGCCAGCAGACTCACATCACCGGACAGGGTCAATTCACCCCTCCACTTT. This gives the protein CASRLTSPDRVNSPLHF. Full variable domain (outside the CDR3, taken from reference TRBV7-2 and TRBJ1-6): GAGVSQSPSNKVTEKGKDVELRCDPISGHTALYWYRQSLGQGLEFLIYFQGNSAPDKSGLPSDRFSAERTGGSVSTLTIQRTQQEDSAVYLCASRLTSPDRVNSPLHFGNGTRLTVT.

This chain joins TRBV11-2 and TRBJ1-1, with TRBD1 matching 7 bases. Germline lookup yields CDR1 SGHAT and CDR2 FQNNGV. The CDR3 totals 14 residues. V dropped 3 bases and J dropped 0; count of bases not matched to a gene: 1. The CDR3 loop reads CASSLDRMNTEAFF. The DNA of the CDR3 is TGTGCCAGCAGCTTGGACAGGATGAACACTGAAGCTTTCTTT.

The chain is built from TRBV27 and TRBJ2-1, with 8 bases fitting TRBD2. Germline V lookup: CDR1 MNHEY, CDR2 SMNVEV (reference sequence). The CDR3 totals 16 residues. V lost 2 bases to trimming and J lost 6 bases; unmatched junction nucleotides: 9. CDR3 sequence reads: CASSLRAGLVFNEQFF. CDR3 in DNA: TGTGCCAGCAGTTTAAGGGCGGGACTAGTATTCAATGAGCAGTTCTTC.